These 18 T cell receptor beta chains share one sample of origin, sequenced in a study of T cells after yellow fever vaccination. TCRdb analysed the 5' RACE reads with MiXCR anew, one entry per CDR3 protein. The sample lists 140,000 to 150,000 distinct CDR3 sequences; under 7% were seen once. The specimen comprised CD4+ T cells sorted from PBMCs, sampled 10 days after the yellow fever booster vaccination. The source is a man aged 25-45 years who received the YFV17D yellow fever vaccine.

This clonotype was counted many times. This chain's CDR3 is CASSQDLAAPTDTQYF. CDR3 nucleotide sequence: TGCGCCAGCAGCCAAGATCTAGCGGCCCCCACAGATACGCAGTATTTT. This chain links TRBV4-3 with TRBJ2-3, with TRBD2 identical over 7 bases. Looked up from germline, CDR1 is LGHNA and CDR2 is YSLEER. V was pared by 0 bases and J by 2 bases, with 5 bases of the junction left unmatched. The CDR3 runs to 16 residues.

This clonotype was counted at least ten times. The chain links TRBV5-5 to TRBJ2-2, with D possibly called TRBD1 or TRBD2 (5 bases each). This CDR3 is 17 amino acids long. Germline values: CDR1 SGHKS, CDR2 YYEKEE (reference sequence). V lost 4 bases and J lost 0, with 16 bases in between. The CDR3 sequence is CASSRWQGVANTGELFF. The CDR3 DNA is TGTGCCAGCAGCAGGTGGCAGGGAGTCGCGAACACCGGGGAGCTGTTTTTT. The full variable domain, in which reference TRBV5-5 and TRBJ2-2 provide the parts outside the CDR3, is DAGVTQSPTHLIKTRGQQVTLRCSPISGHKSVSWYQQVLGQGPQFIFQYYEKEERGRGNFPDRFSARQFPNYSSELNVNALLLGDSALYLCASSRWQGVANTGELFFGEGSRLTVL.

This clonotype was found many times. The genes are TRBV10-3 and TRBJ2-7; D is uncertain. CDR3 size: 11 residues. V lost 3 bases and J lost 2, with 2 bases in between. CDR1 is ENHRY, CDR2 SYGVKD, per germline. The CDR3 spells CAISDTYEQYF. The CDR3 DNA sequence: TGTGCCATCAGTGATACCTACGAGCAGTACTTC.

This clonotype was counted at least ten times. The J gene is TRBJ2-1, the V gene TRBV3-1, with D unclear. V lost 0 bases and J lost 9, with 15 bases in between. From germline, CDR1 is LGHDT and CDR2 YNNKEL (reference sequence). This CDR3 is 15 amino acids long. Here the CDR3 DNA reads TGTGCCAGCAGCCAAGAGGATCCCGCGAGGCGTGAGCAGTTCTTC. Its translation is CASSQEDPARREQFF.

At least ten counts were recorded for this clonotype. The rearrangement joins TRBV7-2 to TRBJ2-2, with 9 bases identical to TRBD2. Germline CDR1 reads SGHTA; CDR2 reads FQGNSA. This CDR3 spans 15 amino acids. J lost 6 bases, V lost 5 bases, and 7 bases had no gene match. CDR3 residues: CASSRLSGSPGELFF. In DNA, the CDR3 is TGTGCCAGCAGCCGCCTTAGCGGGAGTCCCGGGGAGCTGTTTTTT.

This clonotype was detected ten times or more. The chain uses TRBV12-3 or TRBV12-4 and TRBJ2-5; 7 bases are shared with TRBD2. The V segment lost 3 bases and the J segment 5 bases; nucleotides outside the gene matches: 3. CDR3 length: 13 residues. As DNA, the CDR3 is TGTGCCAGCAGTTTGGCTAGCGGCGAGACCCAGTACTTC. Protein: CASSLASGETQYF.

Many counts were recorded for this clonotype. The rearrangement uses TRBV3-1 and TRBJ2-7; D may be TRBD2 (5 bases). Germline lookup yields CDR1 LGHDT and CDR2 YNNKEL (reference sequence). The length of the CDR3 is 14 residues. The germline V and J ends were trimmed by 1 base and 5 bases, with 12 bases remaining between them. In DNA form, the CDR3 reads TGTGCCAGCAGCCAAGGAACTAGTAACGACGAGCAGTACTTC. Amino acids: CASSQGTSNDEQYF.

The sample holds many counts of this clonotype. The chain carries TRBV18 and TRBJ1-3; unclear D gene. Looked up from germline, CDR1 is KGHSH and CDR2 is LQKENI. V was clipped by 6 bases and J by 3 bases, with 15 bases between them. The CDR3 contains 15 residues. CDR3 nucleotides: TGTGCCAGCTCCCCCTCGGAGGGCAGTGGAAACACCATATATTTT. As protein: CASSPSEGSGNTIYF.

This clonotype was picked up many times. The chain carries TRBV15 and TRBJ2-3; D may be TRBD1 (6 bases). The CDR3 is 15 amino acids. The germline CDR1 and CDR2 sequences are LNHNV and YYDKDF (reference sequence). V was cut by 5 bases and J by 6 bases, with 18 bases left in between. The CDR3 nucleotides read TGTGCCACCAGCGGGCCGGGACACCAGTCCGATACGCAGTATTTT. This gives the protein CATSGPGHQSDTQYF.

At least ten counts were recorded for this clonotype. The CDR3 region is CASSKDGNYGYTF. CDR3 bases: TGTGCCAGCAGTAAGGACGGTAACTATGGCTACACCTTC. V is TRBV12-3 or TRBV12-4 and J is TRBJ1-2; no firm D call. Trimming stripped 5 bases from V and 1 base from J, with 8 bases between. This CDR3 spans 13 amino acids.

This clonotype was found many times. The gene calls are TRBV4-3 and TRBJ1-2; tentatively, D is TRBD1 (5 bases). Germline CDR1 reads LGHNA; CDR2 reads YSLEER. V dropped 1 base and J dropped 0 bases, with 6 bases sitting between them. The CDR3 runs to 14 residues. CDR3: CASSQGRANYGYTF. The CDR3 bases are TGCGCCAGCAGCCAAGGCAGGGCTAACTATGGCTACACCTTC.

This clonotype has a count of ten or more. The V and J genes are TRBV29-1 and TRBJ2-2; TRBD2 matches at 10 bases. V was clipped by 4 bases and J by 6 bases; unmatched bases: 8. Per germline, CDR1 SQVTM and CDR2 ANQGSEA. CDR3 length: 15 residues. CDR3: CSVVPLAGVSGELFF. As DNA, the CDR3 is TGCAGCGTTGTTCCCCTAGCGGGAGTTTCCGGGGAGCTGTTTTTT.

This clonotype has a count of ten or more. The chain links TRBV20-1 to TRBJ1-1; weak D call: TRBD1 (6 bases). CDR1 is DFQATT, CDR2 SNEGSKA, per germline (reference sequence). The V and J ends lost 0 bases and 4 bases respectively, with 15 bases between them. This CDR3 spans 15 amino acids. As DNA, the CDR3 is TGCAGTGCTAGAGAGACAGGAAAGGAAGGCACTGAAGCTTTCTTT. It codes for CSARETGKEGTEAFF.

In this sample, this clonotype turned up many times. CDR3 residues: CSVSVNTEAFF. For the CDR3, the DNA is TGCAGCGTTTCAGTGAACACTGAAGCTTTCTTT. The rearrangement uses TRBV29-1 and TRBJ1-1; D gene ambiguous. V lost 5 bases to trimming and J lost 0 bases, with 4 bases between them. Germline assignment: CDR1 SQVTM and CDR2 ANQGSEA. This CDR3 comprises 11 residues.

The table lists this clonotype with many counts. The CDR3 loop reads CASSLVGGSSYNEQFF. CDR3 sequence (DNA): TGCGCCAGCAGCTTGGTTGGGGGGTCATCCTACAATGAGCAGTTCTTC. This chain connects TRBV5-1 to TRBJ2-1, with D possibly matching TRBD2 (6 bases). V shed 0 bases and J shed 1 base, with 11 bases lying between them. This CDR3 spans 16 amino acids. In germline, CDR1 is SGHRS, CDR2 YFSETQ.

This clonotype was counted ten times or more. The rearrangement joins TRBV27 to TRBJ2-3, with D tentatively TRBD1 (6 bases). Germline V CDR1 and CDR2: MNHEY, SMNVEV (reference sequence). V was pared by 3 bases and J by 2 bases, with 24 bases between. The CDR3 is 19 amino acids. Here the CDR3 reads CASSLRRSTKQGTTDTQYF. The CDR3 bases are TGTGCCAGCAGTTTGCGAAGATCGACCAAACAGGGAACCACAGATACGCAGTATTTT.

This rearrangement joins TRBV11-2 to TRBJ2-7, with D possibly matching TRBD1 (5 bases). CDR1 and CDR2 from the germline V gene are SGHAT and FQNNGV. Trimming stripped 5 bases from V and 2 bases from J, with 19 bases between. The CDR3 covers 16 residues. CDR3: CASSHARQGITYEQYF. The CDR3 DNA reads TGTGCCAGCAGCCACGCGAGGCAGGGTATCACCTACGAGCAGTACTTC.

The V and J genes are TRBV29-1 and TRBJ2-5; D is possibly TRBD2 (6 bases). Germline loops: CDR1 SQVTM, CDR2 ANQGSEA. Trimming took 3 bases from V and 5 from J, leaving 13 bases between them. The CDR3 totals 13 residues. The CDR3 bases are TGCAGCGTTGACCTGACGGCGGGGGAGACCCAGTACTTC. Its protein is CSVDLTAGETQYF.